This paragraph covers one TCR beta chain sequence. The CDR3 spans 15 residues. Looked up from germline, CDR1 is SGHRS and CDR2 is YFSETQ. V was cut by 0 bases and J by 1 base, with 8 bases left in between. These data originate in a study of T cell changes during pregnancy in multiple sclerosis. The table came from immunoSEQ multiplex PCR; TCRdb's copy has only in-frame clones and leaves some out. The table records over 65,000 clones, roughly nine tenths of them present only once. The chain uses TRBV5-1 and TRBJ2-1, with TRBD2 as a possible D gene (5 bases). The sequencing here drew on peripheral blood, taken in the first trimester of pregnancy. This sequence was found in a female donor with multiple sclerosis, enrolled in a pregnancy study. The CDR3 coding sequence is TGCGCCAGCAGCTTGGAGCGGCAATCCTACAATGAGCAGTTCTTC. This gives the protein CASSLERQSYNEQFF.